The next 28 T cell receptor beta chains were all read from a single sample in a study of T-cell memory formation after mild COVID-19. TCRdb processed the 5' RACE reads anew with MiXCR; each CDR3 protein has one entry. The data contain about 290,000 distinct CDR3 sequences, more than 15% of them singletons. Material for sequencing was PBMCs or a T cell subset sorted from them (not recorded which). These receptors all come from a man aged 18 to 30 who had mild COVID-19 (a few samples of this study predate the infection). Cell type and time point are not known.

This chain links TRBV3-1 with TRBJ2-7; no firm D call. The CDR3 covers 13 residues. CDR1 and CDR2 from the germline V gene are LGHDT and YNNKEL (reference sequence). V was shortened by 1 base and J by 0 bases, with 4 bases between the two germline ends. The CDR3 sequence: CASSQVRSYEQYF. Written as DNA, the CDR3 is TGTGCCAGCAGCCAAGTACGCTCCTACGAGCAGTACTTC.

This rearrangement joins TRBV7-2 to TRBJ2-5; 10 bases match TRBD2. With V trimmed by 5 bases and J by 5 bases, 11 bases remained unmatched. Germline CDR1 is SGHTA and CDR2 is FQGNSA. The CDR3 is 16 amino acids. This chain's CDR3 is CASSPSQRGGPETQYF. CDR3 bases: TGTGCCAGCAGCCCGAGCCAGCGGGGGGGCCCCGAGACCCAGTACTTC.

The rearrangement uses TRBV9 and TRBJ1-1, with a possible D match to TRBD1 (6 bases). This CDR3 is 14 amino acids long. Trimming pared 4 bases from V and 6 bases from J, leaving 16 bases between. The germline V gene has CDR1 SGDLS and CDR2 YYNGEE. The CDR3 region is CASSLTGWGAEAFF. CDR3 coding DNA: TGTGCCAGCAGCTTAACAGGGTGGGGCGCTGAAGCTTTCTTT.

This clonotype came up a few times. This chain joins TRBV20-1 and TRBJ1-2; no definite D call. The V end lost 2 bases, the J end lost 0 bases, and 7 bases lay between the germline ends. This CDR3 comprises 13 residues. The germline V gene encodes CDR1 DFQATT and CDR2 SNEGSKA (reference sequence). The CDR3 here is CSARSGTNYGYTF. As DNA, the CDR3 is TGCAGTGCTAGATCAGGAACTAACTATGGCTACACCTTC.

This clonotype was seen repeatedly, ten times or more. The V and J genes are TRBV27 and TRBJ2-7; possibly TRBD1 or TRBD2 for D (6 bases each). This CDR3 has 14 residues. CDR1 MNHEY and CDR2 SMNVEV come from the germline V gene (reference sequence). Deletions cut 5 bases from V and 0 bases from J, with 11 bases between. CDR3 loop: CASSPEGGSYEQYV. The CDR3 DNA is TGTGCCAGCAGTCCAGAGGGGGGCTCCTACGAGCAGTACGTC.

CDR3: CASSPRAAETQYF. In DNA, the CDR3 is TGTGCCAGTAGTCCTCGGGCCGCGGAGACCCAGTACTTC. V gene TRBV19 combines with J gene TRBJ2-5, with D uncertain. This CDR3 has 13 amino acids. The germline CDR1 and CDR2 sequences are LNHDA and SQIVND (reference sequence). Trimming removed 5 bases from V and 5 bases from J, with 12 bases in between.

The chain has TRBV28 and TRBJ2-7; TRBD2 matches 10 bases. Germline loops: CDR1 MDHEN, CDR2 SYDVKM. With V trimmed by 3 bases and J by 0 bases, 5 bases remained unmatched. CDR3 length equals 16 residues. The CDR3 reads CASSFPSGGGSYEQYV. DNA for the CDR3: TGTGCCAGCAGTTTCCCGAGCGGGGGGGGCTCCTACGAGCAGTACGTC.

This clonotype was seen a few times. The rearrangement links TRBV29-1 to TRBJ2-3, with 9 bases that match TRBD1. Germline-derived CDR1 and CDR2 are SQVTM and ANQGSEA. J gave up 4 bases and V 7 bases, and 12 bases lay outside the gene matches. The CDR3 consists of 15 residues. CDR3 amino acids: CSASRTGVLSDTQYF. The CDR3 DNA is TGCAGCGCCTCCAGGACAGGGGTTTTGTCAGATACGCAGTATTTT.

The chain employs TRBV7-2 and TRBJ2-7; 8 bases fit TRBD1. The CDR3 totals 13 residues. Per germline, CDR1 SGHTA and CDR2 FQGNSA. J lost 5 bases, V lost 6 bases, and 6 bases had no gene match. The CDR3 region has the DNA TGTGCCAGCAGACGGACAGGGAGGAACGAGCAGTACTTC. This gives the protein CASRRTGRNEQYF.

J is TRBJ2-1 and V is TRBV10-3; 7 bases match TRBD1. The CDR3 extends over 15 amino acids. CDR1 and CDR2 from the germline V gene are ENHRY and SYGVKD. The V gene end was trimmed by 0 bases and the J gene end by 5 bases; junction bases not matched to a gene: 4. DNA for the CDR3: TGTGCCATCAGTGAGTCGGGACAGTCTGACAATGAGCAGTTCTTC. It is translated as CAISESGQSDNEQFF.

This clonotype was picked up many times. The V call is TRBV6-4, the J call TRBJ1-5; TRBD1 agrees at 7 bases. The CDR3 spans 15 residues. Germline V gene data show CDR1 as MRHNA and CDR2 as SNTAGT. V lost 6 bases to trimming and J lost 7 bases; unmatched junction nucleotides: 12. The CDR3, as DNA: TGTGCCAGCAGCCCCTCAGGGGCAGGGGGGCAGCCCCAGCATTTT. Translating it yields CASSPSGAGGQPQHF.

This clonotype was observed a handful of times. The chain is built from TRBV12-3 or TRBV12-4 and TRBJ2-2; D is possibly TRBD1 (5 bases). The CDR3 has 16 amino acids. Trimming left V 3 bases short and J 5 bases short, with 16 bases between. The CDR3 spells CASSFVRGLRTGELFF. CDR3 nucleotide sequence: TGTGCCAGCAGTTTCGTAAGGGGCTTACGGACCGGGGAGCTGTTTTTT.

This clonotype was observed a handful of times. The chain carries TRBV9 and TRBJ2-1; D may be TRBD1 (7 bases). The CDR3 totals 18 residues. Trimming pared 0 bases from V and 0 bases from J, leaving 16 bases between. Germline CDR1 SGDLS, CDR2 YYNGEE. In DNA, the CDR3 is TGTGCCAGCAGCGTAGACCGCAGCAGGGGGGTCTCCTACAATGAGCAGTTCTTC. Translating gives CASSVDRSRGVSYNEQFF.

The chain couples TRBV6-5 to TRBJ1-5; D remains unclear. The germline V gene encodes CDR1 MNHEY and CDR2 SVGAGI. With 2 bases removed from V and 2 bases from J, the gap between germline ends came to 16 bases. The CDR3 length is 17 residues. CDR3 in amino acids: CASSYLRPAQGNQPQHF. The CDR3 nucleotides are TGTGCCAGCAGTTACCTGCGTCCGGCCCAAGGCAATCAGCCCCAGCATTTT.

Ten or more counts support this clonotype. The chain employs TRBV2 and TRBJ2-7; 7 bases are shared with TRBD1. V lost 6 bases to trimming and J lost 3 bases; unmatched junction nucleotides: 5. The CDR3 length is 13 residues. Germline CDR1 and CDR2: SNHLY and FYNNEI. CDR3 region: CASRRDSNYEQYV. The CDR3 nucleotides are TGTGCCAGCAGGAGGGACAGTAACTACGAGCAGTACGTC.

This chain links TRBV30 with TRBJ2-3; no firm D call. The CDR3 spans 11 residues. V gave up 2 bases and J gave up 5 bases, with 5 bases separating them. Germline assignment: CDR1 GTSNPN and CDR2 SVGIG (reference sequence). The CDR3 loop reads CAWSYGDTQYF. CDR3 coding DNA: TGTGCCTGGAGTTACGGAGATACGCAGTATTTT.

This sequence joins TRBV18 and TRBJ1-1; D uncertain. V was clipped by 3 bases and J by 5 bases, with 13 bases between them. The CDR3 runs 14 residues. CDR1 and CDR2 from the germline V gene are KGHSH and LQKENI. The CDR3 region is CASSPEAGVTEAFF. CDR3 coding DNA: TGTGCCAGCTCACCTGAAGCCGGGGTAACTGAAGCTTTCTTT.

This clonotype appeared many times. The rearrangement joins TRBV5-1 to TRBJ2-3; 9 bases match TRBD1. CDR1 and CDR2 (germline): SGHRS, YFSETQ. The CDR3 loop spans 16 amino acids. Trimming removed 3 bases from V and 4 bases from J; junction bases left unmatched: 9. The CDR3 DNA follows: TGCGCCAGCAGCTCGCCCGGGACAGGGAGTTCAGATACGCAGTATTTT. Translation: CASSSPGTGSSDTQYF.

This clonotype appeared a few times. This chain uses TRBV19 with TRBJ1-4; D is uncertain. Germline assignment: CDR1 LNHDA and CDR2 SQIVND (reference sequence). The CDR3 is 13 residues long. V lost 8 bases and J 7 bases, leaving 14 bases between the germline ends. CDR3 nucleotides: TGTGCCAGTTCCATCGGGTTGGGTGAAAAACTGTTTTTT. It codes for CASSIGLGEKLFF.

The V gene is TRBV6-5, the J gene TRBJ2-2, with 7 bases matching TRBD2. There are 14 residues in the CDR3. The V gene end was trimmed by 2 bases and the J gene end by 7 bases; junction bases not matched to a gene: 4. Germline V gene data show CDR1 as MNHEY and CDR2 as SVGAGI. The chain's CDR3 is CASSYGLDGGELFF. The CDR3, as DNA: TGTGCCAGCAGTTACGGACTAGATGGCGGGGAGCTGTTTTTT.

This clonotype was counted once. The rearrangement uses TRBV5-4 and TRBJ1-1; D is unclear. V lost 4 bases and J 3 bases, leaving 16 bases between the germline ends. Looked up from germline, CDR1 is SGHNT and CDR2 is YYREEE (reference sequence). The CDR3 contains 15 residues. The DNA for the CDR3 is TGTGCCAGCAGCCAAAAGAAGGCGTTCGACACTGAAGCTTTCTTT. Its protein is CASSQKKAFDTEAFF.

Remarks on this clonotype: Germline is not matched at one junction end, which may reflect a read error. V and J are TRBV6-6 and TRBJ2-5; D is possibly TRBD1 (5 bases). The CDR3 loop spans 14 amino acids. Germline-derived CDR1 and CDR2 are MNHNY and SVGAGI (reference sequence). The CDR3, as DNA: TGTGCCAGCAGTGACTCCGCAGGGCAAGAGACCCAGTACTTC. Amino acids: CASSDSAGQETQYF.

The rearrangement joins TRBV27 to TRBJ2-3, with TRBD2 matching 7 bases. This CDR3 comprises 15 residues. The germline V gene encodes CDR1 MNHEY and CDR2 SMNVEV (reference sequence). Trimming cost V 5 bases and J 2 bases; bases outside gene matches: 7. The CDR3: CASSVSGAYTDTQYF. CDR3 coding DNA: TGTGCCAGCAGTGTCAGCGGGGCCTACACAGATACGCAGTATTTT.

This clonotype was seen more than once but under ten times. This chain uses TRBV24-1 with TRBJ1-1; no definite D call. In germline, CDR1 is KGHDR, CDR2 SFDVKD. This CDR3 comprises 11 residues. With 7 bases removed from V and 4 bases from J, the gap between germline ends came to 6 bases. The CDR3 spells CATRTGTEAFF. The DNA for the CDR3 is TGTGCCACCAGGACCGGCACTGAAGCTTTCTTT.

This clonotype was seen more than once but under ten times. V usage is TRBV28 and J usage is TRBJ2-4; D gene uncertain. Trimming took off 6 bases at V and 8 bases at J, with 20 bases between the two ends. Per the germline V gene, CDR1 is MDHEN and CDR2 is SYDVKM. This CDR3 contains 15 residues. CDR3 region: CASSSHKDVEYIQYF. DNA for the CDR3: TGTGCCAGCAGCTCTCACAAGGATGTCGAGTACATTCAGTACTTC. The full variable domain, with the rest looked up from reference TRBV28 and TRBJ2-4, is DVKVTQSSRYLVKRTGEKVFLECVQDMDHENMFWYRQDPGLGLRLIYFSYDVKMKEKGDIPEGYSVSREKKERFSLILESASTNQTSMYLCASSSHKDVEYIQYFGAGTRLSVL.

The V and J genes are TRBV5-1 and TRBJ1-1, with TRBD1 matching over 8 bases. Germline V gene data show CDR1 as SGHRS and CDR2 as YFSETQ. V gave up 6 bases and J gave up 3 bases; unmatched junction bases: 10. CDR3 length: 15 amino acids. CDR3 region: CASTERTGTDTEAFF. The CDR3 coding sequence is TGCGCCAGCACCGAACGGACAGGGACGGACACTGAAGCTTTCTTT.

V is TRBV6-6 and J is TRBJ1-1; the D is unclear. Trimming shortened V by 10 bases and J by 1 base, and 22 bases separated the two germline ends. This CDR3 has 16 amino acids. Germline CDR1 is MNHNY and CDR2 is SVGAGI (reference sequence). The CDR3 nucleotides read TGTGCCATTACTTACCTATCCGGGAAATGGAACACTGAAGCTTTCTTT. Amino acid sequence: CAITYLSGKWNTEAFF.

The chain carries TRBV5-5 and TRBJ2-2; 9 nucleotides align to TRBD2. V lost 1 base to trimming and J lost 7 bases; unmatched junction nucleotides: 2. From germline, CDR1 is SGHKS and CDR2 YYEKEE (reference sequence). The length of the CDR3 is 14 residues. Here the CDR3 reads CASSLRLADGELFF. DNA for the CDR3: TGTGCCAGCAGCTTGCGACTAGCGGACGGGGAGCTGTTTTTT.